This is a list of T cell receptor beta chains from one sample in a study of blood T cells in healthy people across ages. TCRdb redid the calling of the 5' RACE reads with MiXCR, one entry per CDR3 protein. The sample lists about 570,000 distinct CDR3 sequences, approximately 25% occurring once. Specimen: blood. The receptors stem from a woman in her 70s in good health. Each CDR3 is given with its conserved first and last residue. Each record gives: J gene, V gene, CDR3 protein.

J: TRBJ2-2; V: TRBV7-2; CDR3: CASSSDRGQNTGELFF
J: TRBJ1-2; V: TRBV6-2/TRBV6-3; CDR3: CASSYRDGYTF
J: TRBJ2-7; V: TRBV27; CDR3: CASSQAGAYEQYF
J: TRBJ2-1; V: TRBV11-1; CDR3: CASRHNRERVEQFF
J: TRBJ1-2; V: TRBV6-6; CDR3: CASSTDAVTGPYGYTF
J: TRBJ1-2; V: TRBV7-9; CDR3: CAGQGLGPYYGYTF
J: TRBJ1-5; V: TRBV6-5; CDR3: CASSFRDSEQPQHF
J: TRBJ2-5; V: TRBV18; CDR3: CASQSTQETQYF
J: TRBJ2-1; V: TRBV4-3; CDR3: CASSPAGENEQFF
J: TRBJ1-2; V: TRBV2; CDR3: CASSEFGGHTF
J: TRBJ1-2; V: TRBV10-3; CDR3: CAIAREGKSYGYTF
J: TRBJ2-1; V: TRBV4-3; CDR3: CASSHDKTDYNEQFF
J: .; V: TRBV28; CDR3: CASSSPPGLAGVGAYEQYF
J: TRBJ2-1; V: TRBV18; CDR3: CASSRRPSENEQFF
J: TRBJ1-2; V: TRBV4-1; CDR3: CASSQEDRSTVNYGYTF
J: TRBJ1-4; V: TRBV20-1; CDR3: CSFLGNEEKLFF
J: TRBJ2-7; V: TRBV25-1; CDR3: CATGVRSYEQYF
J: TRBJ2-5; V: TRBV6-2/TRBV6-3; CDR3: CASSLRLAGAETQYF
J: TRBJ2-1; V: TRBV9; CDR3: CASSVAPSGSYNEQFF
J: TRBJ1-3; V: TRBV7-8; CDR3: CASSHGSEGDRNTIYF
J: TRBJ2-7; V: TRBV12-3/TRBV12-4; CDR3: CASSPRGTGGSYEQYF
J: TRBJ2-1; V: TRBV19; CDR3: CASSAGVYYNEQFF
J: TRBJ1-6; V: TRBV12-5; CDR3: CASGRDNSPLHF
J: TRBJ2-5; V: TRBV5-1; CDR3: CASSSDRVTQETQYF
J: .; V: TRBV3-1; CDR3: CASSQDPAREQYF
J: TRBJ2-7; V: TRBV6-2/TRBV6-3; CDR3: CASSQSSYEQYF
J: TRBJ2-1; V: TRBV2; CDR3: CASSLYRGSNNEQFF
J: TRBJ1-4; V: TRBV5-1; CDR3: CASSLARSDRGDEKLFF
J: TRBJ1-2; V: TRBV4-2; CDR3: CASSQSTTGGDSYGYTF
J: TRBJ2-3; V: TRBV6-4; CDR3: CASSESDITDTQYF
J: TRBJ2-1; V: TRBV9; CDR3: CASSVDGSSRDEQFF
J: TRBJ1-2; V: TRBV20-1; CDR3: CSARDPQGNYGYTF
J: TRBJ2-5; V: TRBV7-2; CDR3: CASSLGTNQVTQYF
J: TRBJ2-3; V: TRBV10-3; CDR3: CAISALAGGQDTQYF
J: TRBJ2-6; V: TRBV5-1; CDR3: CASSPGTSVSGANVLTF
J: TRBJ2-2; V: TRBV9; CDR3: CASNVRQMNTGELFF
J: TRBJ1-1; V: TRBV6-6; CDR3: CAIRRGNTEAFF
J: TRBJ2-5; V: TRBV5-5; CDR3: CASSRGQGESQRAQYF
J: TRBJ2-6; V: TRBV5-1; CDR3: CASSLGGSGPSRANVLTF
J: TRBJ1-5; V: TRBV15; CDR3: CGTGEVQPQHF
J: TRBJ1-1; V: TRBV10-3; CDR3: CATLQGTEAFF